Below, 32 T cell receptor beta chains from the same sample are listed, as sequenced in a study of blood T cell repertoires in COVID-19. Data came from immunoSEQ multiplex PCR; TCRdb stores just in-frame clones and leaves some out. The sample includes over 45,000 clones, roughly nine tenths of them seen just once. Sample: peripheral blood. The receptors come from a woman over 75 with acute or convalescent COVID-19.

The chain joins TRBV5-1 to TRBJ1-2, with TRBD1 matching over 9 bases. This CDR3 spans 14 amino acids. CDR1 is SGHRS and CDR2 is YFSETQ in the germline V gene. V lost 4 bases, J lost 3 bases, and 4 bases stayed unmatched. The CDR3: CASSGTGGDYGYTF. As DNA, the CDR3 is TGCGCCAGCAGCGGCACAGGGGGCGACTATGGCTACACCTTC.

The J gene is TRBJ1-2, the V gene TRBV7-9, with 7 bases matching TRBD1. The CDR3 loop spans 14 amino acids. Germline trimming cut 5 bases from V and 3 bases from J; bases unmatched to any gene: 6. CDR1 and CDR2 (germline): SEHNR, FQNEAQ (reference sequence). For the CDR3, the DNA is TGTGCCAGCAGCCCCAACAGGGGAGACTATGGCTACACCTTC. This encodes CASSPNRGDYGYTF.

The CDR3 DNA is TGTGCCAGCGGCAAACAGATGGTCCAGTACTTC. This encodes CASGKQMVQYF. The chain links TRBV7-9 to TRBJ2-5; no firm D call. V shed 8 bases and J shed 10 bases, with 14 bases lying between them. From germline, CDR1 is SEHNR and CDR2 FQNEAQ (reference sequence). CDR3 length: 11 residues.

The chain carries TRBV14 and TRBJ1-1; the D is unclear. V lost 3 bases, J lost 4 bases, and 9 bases lay in between. Per the germline V gene, CDR1 is SGHDN and CDR2 is FVKESK. The CDR3 extends over 13 amino acids. This CDR3 is CASSQGRSTEAFF. The CDR3 bases are TGTGCCAGCAGCCAGGGGAGGAGCACTGAAGCTTTCTTT. Variable domain in full (rest from reference TRBV14 and TRBJ1-1): EAGVTQFPSHSVIEKGQTVTLRCDPISGHDNLYWYRRVMGKEIKFLLHFVKESKQDESGMPNNRFLAERTGGTYSTLKVQPAELEDSGVYFCASSQGRSTEAFFGQGTRLTVV.

This chain joins TRBV18 and TRBJ1-5, with a weak D call TRBD1 (6 bases). The ends were cut back, 0 bases at V and 2 bases at J, with 14 bases in the middle. Germline CDR1 and CDR2: KGHSH and LQKENI. The CDR3 is made up of 17 amino acids. The CDR3 DNA is TGTGCCAGCTCACCACCGGGACAAGGTCGGGGCAATCAGCCCCAGCATTTT. It codes for CASSPPGQGRGNQPQHF.

In nucleotides, the CDR3 is TGTGCCAGCAAAAGGTCCCAGCGGGGGGCAGCAGATACGCAGTATTTT. This gives the protein CASKRSQRGAADTQYF. The chain links TRBV28 to TRBJ2-3; 9 bases line up with TRBD2. CDR1 MDHEN and CDR2 SYDVKM come from the germline V gene. J lost 4 bases, V lost 7 bases, and 12 bases had no gene match. This CDR3 contains 16 residues.

The rearrangement links TRBV2 to TRBJ2-7, with TRBD1 matching 11 bases. The CDR3 is 15 residues long. Germline assignment: CDR1 SNHLY and CDR2 FYNNEI. V lost 6 bases, J lost 3 bases, and 7 bases stayed unmatched. This CDR3 reads CASSPVGTGGYEQYF. The CDR3 bases are TGTGCCAGCAGCCCGGTCGGGACAGGGGGCTACGAGCAGTACTTC.

This sequence joins TRBV2 and TRBJ2-5; TRBD2 aligns across 10 bases. The CDR3 spans 15 residues. The trim removed 3 bases at V and 5 bases at J, leaving 6 bases unmatched. CDR1 is SNHLY and CDR2 is FYNNEI in the germline V gene. The CDR3 nucleotides are TGTGCCAGCAGTGACCCTAGCGGGGGTGTGGAGACCCAGTACTTC. Amino acids: CASSDPSGGVETQYF.

This chain joins TRBV3-1 (or the pseudogene TRBV3-2) and TRBJ2-3; 10 nucleotides agree with TRBD2. V lost 3 bases to trimming and J lost 4 bases; unmatched junction nucleotides: 4. Germline CDR1 is LGHDT and CDR2 is YNNKEL (reference sequence). This CDR3 contains 15 residues. Here the CDR3 reads CASSQLTSGADTQYF. The CDR3 DNA reads as TGTGCCAGCAGCCAGTTAACTAGCGGGGCAGATACGCAGTATTTT.

The genes are TRBV5-1 and TRBJ2-3; 16 nucleotides match TRBD2. This CDR3 has 17 amino acids. Germline CDR1 reads SGHRS; CDR2 reads YFSETQ. V was pared by 4 bases and J by 4 bases, with 6 bases of the junction left unmatched. CDR3 region: CASSTGTSGGVADTQYF. Written as DNA, the CDR3 is TGCGCCAGCAGCACCGGGACTAGCGGGGGGGTGGCAGATACGCAGTATTTT.

The genes are TRBV6-5 and TRBJ1-1; a weak D match, TRBD1 (6 bases). Germline lookup yields CDR1 MNHEY and CDR2 SVGAGI. Trimming stripped 7 bases from V and 0 bases from J, with 12 bases between. This CDR3 has 14 residues. The DNA for the CDR3 is TGTGCCAGCACCCCGGGACACCTGAACACTGAAGCTTTCTTT. Protein sequence: CASTPGHLNTEAFF.

This clone was observed a few times. V and J are TRBV5-1 and TRBJ1-2; 7 nucleotides match TRBD1. V trimming: 0 bases; J trimming: 0 bases; junction bases outside the gene matches: 2. Per germline, CDR1 SGHRS and CDR2 YFSETQ. The CDR3 is 15 amino acids. CDR3 region: CASSLDGQANYGYTF. The CDR3 DNA follows: TGCGCCAGCAGCTTGGACGGACAGGCTAACTATGGCTACACCTTC. Full variable domain (missing parts from reference TRBV5-1 and TRBJ1-2): KAGVTQTPRYLIKTRGQQVTLSCSPISGHRSVSWYQQTPGQGLQFLFEYFSETQRNKGNFPGRFSGRQFSNSRSEMNVSTLELGDSALYLCASSLDGQANYGYTFGSGTRLTVV.

This clone has a single count. The V gene is TRBV7-2, the J gene TRBJ2-1; possibly TRBD1 for D (5 bases). Between the trimmed V and J ends, which lost 7 bases and 4 bases, there was a span of 17 bases. Germline V lookup: CDR1 SGHTA, CDR2 FQGNSA. CDR3 size: 15 residues. In DNA form, the CDR3 reads TGTGCCAGCACCCTTACAGGTTCCTTTTACAATGAGCAGTTCTTC. It translates to CASTLTGSFYNEQFF. Full variable domain (remainder filled in from reference TRBV7-2 and TRBJ2-1): GAGVSQSPSNKVTEKGKDVELRCDPISGHTALYWYRQSLGQGLEFLIYFQGNSAPDKSGLPSDRFSAERTGGSVSTLTIQRTQQEDSAVYLCASTLTGSFYNEQFFGPGTRLTVL.

The rearrangement links TRBV6-5 to TRBJ1-5; D is possibly TRBD1 (6 bases). V was trimmed by 5 bases and J by 6 bases, leaving 17 bases between them. Germline-derived CDR1 and CDR2 are MNHEY and SVGAGI. CDR3 size: 15 residues. The CDR3, as DNA: TGTGCCAGCAGTCCTTGGGGGGGGGCAGGTCAGCCCCAGCATTTT. Protein product: CASSPWGGAGQPQHF.

This chain joins TRBV13 and TRBJ2-7; 9 nucleotides align to TRBD1. J gave up 7 bases and V 5 bases, and 6 bases lay outside the gene matches. The CDR3 covers 13 residues. Germline CDR1 and CDR2: PRHDT and FYEKMQ (reference sequence). CDR3 sequence reads: CASSPPGTGEQYV. In DNA form, the CDR3 reads TGTGCCAGCAGCCCACCCGGGACAGGGGAGCAGTACGTC.

This clone was recorded once. For the CDR3, the DNA is TGTGCCAGCAGCCAAGTGTCTCAGGGAAGGTCCTACGAGCAGTACTTC. Amino acid sequence: CASSQVSQGRSYEQYF. This rearrangement joins TRBV3-1 (or the pseudogene TRBV3-2) to TRBJ2-7, with D possibly being TRBD1 (5 bases). This CDR3 contains 16 residues. CDR1 and CDR2 (germline): LGHDT, YNNKEL (reference sequence). V lost 1 base to trimming and J lost 1 base, with 14 bases between them.

The rearrangement links TRBV6-5 to TRBJ1-4; maybe TRBD1 (5 bases). CDR1 MNHEY and CDR2 SVGAGI come from the germline V gene. This CDR3 is built from 16 residues. Trimming shortened V by 2 bases and J by 7 bases, and 17 bases separated the two germline ends. CDR3 protein: CASSYGTLEGVEKLFF. The CDR3 bases are TGTGCCAGCAGTTACGGGACCCTGGAGGGAGTTGAAAAACTGTTTTTT.

The genes are TRBV5-4 and TRBJ1-5, with D perhaps TRBD1 (5 bases). The CDR3 length is 13 residues. V was pared by 4 bases and J by 7 bases, with 12 bases between. CDR1 is SGHNT and CDR2 is YYREEE in the germline V gene (reference sequence). The CDR3 spells CASSLGGAQPQHF. The CDR3 nucleotides read TGTGCCAGCAGCCTGGGTGGGGCACAGCCCCAGCATTTT.

V usage is TRBV19 and J usage is TRBJ2-1; 10 bases map to TRBD1. With V trimmed by 10 bases and J by 6 bases, 6 bases remained unmatched. Per germline, CDR1 LNHDA and CDR2 SQIVND (reference sequence). This CDR3 is 13 amino acids long. The CDR3 DNA is TGTGCCACCAGGGACAGGGGCCGCAATGAGCAGTTCTTC. It is translated as CATRDRGRNEQFF.

In its sample, this clone was seen once. The genes are TRBV3-1 (or the pseudogene TRBV3-2) and TRBJ1-2; tentative D call: TRBD1 (5 bases). Germline CDR1 is LGHDT and CDR2 is YNNKEL (reference sequence). CDR3 length equals 13 residues. Trimming stripped 5 bases from V and 5 bases from J, with 12 bases between. The CDR3 here is CASSLGEGYGYTF. In DNA form, the CDR3 reads TGTGCCAGCAGCTTGGGGGAGGGGTATGGCTACACCTTC.

In DNA form, the CDR3 reads TGCAGTGCTAGTGAGAGCCGAGGCTACACCTTC. Its translation: CSASESRGYTF. This chain uses TRBV20-1 with TRBJ1-2; D call uncertain. V shed 3 bases and J shed 8 bases, with 10 bases lying between them. The CDR3 is 11 amino acids. Looked up from germline, CDR1 is DFQATT and CDR2 is SNEGSKA (reference sequence).

The rearrangement links TRBV19 to TRBJ1-5; 9 bases map to TRBD1. This CDR3 contains 18 residues. Germline V gene data show CDR1 as LNHDA and CDR2 as SQIVND (reference sequence). J gave up 0 bases and V 0 bases, and 6 bases lay outside the gene matches. This CDR3 reads CASSIERQGDYSNQPQHF. CDR3 in DNA: TGTGCCAGTAGTATAGAAAGACAGGGGGATTATAGCAATCAGCCCCAGCATTTT. The variable domain in full, completed from reference TRBV19 and TRBJ1-5, reads DGGITQSPKYLFRKEGQNVTLSCEQNLNHDAMYWYRQDPGQGLRLIYYSQIVNDFQKGDIAEGYSVSREKKESFPLTVTSAQKNPTAFYLCASSIERQGDYSNQPQHFGDGTRLSIL.

This rearrangement joins TRBV25-1 to TRBJ2-3; 9 bases line up with TRBD1. The V segment lost 4 bases and the J segment 1 base; nucleotides outside the gene matches: 0. The CDR3 length is 14 residues. CDR1 MGHDK and CDR2 SYGVNS come from the germline V gene. CDR3 DNA: TGTGCCAGCAGTGGGACAGGGGGCACAGATACGCAGTATTTT. Encoded protein: CASSGTGGTDTQYF.

The chain recombines TRBV24-1 with TRBJ2-3; 8 nucleotides align to TRBD1. The CDR3 has 15 residues. With V trimmed by 7 bases and J by 8 bases, 13 bases remained unmatched. Germline CDR1 is KGHDR and CDR2 is SFDVKD. The DNA for the CDR3 is TGTGCCACCAGGTCATCAGGACAGGGAACGAGTACGCAGTATTTT. This gives the protein CATRSSGQGTSTQYF.

The chain couples TRBV2 to TRBJ2-7; D might be TRBD1 (5 bases). There are 12 residues in the CDR3. The germline gives CDR1 SNHLY, CDR2 FYNNEI. The V gene lost 6 bases and the J gene lost 2 bases, with 8 bases spanning the gap. CDR3 region: CASSPTAYEQYV. The CDR3 DNA reads TGTGCCAGCAGCCCGACAGCCTACGAGCAGTACGTC.

The chain has TRBV3-1 (or the pseudogene TRBV3-2) and TRBJ2-5, with 10 bases identical to TRBD2. The CDR3 is 14 amino acids. The germline V gene encodes CDR1 LGHDT and CDR2 YNNKEL (reference sequence). V dropped 8 bases and J dropped 5; count of bases not matched to a gene: 8. The CDR3 region is CASLAGAGGETQYF. The CDR3 DNA is TGTGCCAGCCTAGCGGGGGCCGGGGGTGAGACCCAGTACTTC.

The chain employs TRBV6-5 and TRBJ1-5; 7 bases fit TRBD1. This CDR3 has 14 residues. Germline CDR1 and CDR2: MNHEY and SVGAGI. With V trimmed by 6 bases and J by 7 bases, 9 bases remained unmatched. The CDR3 here is CASSPTGVGQPQHF. DNA of the CDR3: TGTGCCAGCAGCCCCACAGGGGTCGGACAGCCCCAGCATTTT.

This clone came up once. The chain couples TRBV7-9 to TRBJ2-1; perhaps TRBD1 as D (6 bases). The CDR3 loop spans 16 amino acids. Germline V lookup: CDR1 SEHNR, CDR2 FQNEAQ (reference sequence). V was shortened by 6 bases and J by 0 bases, with 15 bases between the two germline ends. In nucleotides, the CDR3 is TGTGCCAGCAGATCCCTGACAGGCAGCTCCTACAATGAGCAGTTCTTC. As protein: CASRSLTGSSYNEQFF. The complete variable domain, with remaining parts taken from reference TRBV7-9 and TRBJ2-1, reads DTGVSQNPRHKITKRGQNVTFRCDPISEHNRLYWYRQTLGQGPEFLTYFQNEAQLEKSRLLSDRFSAERPKGSFSTLEIQRTEQGDSAMYLCASRSLTGSSYNEQFFGPGTRLTVL.

The chain uses TRBV19 and TRBJ1-1; TRBD1 is a possible D gene (6 bases). The CDR3 loop spans 15 amino acids. V dropped 3 bases and J dropped 0 bases, with 11 bases sitting between them. Per germline, CDR1 LNHDA and CDR2 SQIVND (reference sequence). CDR3 in amino acids: CASSIRTGMNTEAFF. The CDR3 DNA sequence: TGTGCCAGTAGTATTCGCACAGGGATGAACACTGAAGCTTTCTTT.

This clone has only a few counts. V gene TRBV10-3 combines with J gene TRBJ1-5; 11 bases align to TRBD1. Germline V lookup: CDR1 ENHRY, CDR2 SYGVKD. The CDR3 has 14 amino acids. The ends lost 6 bases at V and 6 bases at J; junction bases unmatched: 4. The CDR3 DNA is TGTGCCATCAGAGGGACAGGGGGAGGTCAGCCCCAGCATTTT. This encodes CAIRGTGGGQPQHF.

The V call is TRBV19, the J call TRBJ2-3; TRBD2 matches at 10 bases. Trimming removed 6 bases from V and 5 bases from J; junction bases left unmatched: 5. This CDR3 has 14 residues. Germline loops: CDR1 LNHDA, CDR2 SQIVND (reference sequence). The CDR3 region has the DNA TGTGCCAGTAGGAGGACTAGCGGAGGAGATACGCAGTATTTT. This translates into CASRRTSGGDTQYF.

The chain has TRBV6-5 and TRBJ2-4; the match to TRBD1 covers 9 bases. This CDR3 has 15 amino acids. The V gene's germline CDR1 is MNHEY and CDR2 SVGAGI. The J segment lost 6 bases and the V segment lost 7 bases, leaving 10 bases of the junction unmatched. CDR3 loop: CASTPPGQGPNIQYF. For the CDR3, the DNA is TGTGCCAGCACCCCCCCGGGACAGGGCCCAAACATTCAGTACTTC.